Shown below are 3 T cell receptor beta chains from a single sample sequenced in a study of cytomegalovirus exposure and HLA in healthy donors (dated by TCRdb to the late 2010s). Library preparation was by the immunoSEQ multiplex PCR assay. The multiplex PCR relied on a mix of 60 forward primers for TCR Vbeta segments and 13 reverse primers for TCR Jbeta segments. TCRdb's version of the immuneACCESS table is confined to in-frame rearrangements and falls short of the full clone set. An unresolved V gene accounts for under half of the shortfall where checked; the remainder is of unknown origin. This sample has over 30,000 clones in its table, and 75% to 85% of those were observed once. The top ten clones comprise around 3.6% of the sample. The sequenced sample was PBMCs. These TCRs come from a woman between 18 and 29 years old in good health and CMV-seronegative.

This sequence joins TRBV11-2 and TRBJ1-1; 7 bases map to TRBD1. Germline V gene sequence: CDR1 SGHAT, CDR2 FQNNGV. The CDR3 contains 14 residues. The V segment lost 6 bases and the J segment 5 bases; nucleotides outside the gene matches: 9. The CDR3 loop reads CASRLQGIGTEAFF. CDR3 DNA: TGTGCCAGCAGACTACAGGGGATTGGTACTGAAGCTTTCTTT.

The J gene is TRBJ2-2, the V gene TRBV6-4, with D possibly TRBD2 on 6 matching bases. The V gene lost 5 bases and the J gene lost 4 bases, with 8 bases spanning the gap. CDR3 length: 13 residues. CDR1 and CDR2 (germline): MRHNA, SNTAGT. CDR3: CASSSGSTGELFF. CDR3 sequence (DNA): TGTGCCAGCAGTTCCGGGAGCACCGGGGAGCTGTTTTTT.

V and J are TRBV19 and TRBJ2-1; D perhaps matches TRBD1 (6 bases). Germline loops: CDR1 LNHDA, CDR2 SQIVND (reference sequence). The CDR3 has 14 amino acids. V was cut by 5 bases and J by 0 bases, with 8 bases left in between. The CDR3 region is CASSRQVSYNEQFF. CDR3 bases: TGTGCCAGTAGTCGACAGGTCTCCTACAATGAGCAGTTCTTC.